These 6 T cell receptor beta chains share one sample of origin, sequenced in a study of blood T cell repertoires in COVID-19. TCRdb's table, derived via immunoSEQ multiplex PCR, lists solely in-frame clones and lacks some. In the table there are roughly 700,000 clones, 90% of which are singletons. The sequenced material came from peripheral blood. The receptors originated from a woman between 18 and 29 years old with acute or convalescent COVID-19.

The chain employs TRBV3-1 (or the pseudogene TRBV3-2) and TRBJ1-3; a possible D gene is TRBD1 (5 bases). V lost 4 bases, J lost 5 bases, and 15 bases lay in between. CDR1 and CDR2 from the germline V gene are LGHDT and YNNKEL (reference sequence). The CDR3 spans 15 residues. The CDR3 is CASSPPGRGRNTIYF. The DNA of the CDR3 is TGTGCCAGCAGCCCCCCTGGGAGGGGCAGAAACACCATATATTTT.

The chain joins TRBV28 to TRBJ2-5, with D unclear. The CDR3 consists of 14 residues. Germline V CDR1 and CDR2: MDHEN, SYDVKM. V was cut by 4 bases and J by 1 base, with 10 bases left in between. This CDR3 is CASSSSTIQETQYF. Written as DNA, the CDR3 is TGTGCCAGCAGTTCCTCCACAATCCAAGAGACCCAGTACTTC.

This chain links TRBV27 with TRBJ1-5; D perhaps matches TRBD1 (6 bases). Germline V lookup: CDR1 MNHEY, CDR2 SMNVEV (reference sequence). V gave up 3 bases and J gave up 7 bases, with 10 bases separating them. The CDR3 spans 13 residues. In nucleotides, the CDR3 is TGTGCCAGCAGTTTGGGGGCTCGGCAGCCCCAGCATTTT. Encoded protein: CASSLGARQPQHF.

A single count supports this clone. V usage is TRBV25-1 and J usage is TRBJ1-3; 7 bases are a match to TRBD1. CDR3 length: 12 amino acids. The V segment lost 11 bases and the J segment 8 bases; nucleotides outside the gene matches: 9. CDR1 is MGHDK and CDR2 is SYGVNS in the germline V gene. Here the CDR3 reads CALRDRADTIYF. In nucleotides, the CDR3 is TGTGCCCTAAGAGACAGGGCGGACACCATATATTTT. The full variable domain, in which reference TRBV25-1 and TRBJ1-3 provide the parts outside the CDR3, is EADIYQTPRYLVIGTGKKITLECSQTMGHDKMYWYQQDPGMELHLIHYSYGVNSTEKGDLSSESTVSRIRTEHFPLTLESARPSHTSQYLCALRDRADTIYFGEGSWLTVV.

This chain joins TRBV9 and TRBJ2-5, with 10 bases aligning to TRBD1. The length of the CDR3 is 17 residues. After removal of 3 bases from V and 5 bases from J, the junction contained 13 bases not matched to a gene. Per the germline V gene, CDR1 is SGDLS and CDR2 is YYNGEE. In DNA form, the CDR3 reads TGTGCCAGCAGCGCGCGTAGACAGGGGGCCCAAATGGAGACCCAGTACTTC. Amino acids: CASSARRQGAQMETQYF.

In nucleotides, the CDR3 is TGTGCCAGCTCACCGGGACAGGGTCAGGATGAGCAGTTCTTC. This gives the protein CASSPGQGQDEQFF. The chain uses TRBV18 and TRBJ2-1; 9 bases agree with TRBD1. This CDR3 comprises 14 residues. With V trimmed by 3 bases and J by 8 bases, 5 bases remained unmatched. Germline V CDR1 and CDR2: KGHSH, LQKENI.